This section outlines one T cell receptor (beta chain) sequence together with its context. There are 17 residues in the CDR3. Germline CDR1 is GTSNPN and CDR2 is SVGIG (reference sequence). After removal of 2 bases from V and 8 bases from J, the junction contained 13 bases not matched to a gene. This specimen belongs to a study of neoadjuvant anti-PD-1 for oral cavity cancer. Study-level information: Patients mostly received three to four biweekly nivolumab doses at 3 mg/kg before surgery.

The table came from immunoSEQ multiplex PCR; TCRdb's copy has only in-frame clones and leaves some out. The repertoire holds tens of thousands of clones, with roughly 85% as singletons. The time point denotes: after neoadjuvant nivolumab, at surgical resection. No culture or expansion preceded analysis of these blood cells. The chain has TRBV30 and TRBJ2-1; 12 bases fit TRBD2. The material was PBMCs, obtained after nivolumab (anti-PD-1) treatment. This sequence was found in a person aged 35-79 years with oral cavity squamous cell carcinoma. The CDR3 nucleotides read TGTGCCTGGAGTTCAGAACACTCTAGCGGGAGGGCCTATGAGCAGTTCTTC. Translating gives CAWSSEHSSGRAYEQFF.